The clone carrying this T cell receptor beta chain has a single count. This sample is part of a study of control samples from healthy donors and cancer patients. Profiling relied on immunoSEQ multiplex PCR, and the TCRdb table lists in-frame clones only, not all of them. Seen here are 150,000 to 200,000 clones, 88% observed once, and the top ten hold roughly 5%. This clonotype was sampled from a woman aged 25 to 45 in good health. Sequences were obtained from blood.

Here the CDR3 reads CASSVTAGGYNEQFF. DNA of the CDR3: TGTGCCAGCAGCGTAACAGCGGGGGGCTACAATGAGCAGTTCTTC. This chain links TRBV9 with TRBJ2-1; 9 nucleotides match TRBD2. Germline CDR1 and CDR2: SGDLS and YYNGEE. The trim removed 1 base at V and 3 bases at J, leaving 2 bases unmatched. The CDR3 runs 15 residues.